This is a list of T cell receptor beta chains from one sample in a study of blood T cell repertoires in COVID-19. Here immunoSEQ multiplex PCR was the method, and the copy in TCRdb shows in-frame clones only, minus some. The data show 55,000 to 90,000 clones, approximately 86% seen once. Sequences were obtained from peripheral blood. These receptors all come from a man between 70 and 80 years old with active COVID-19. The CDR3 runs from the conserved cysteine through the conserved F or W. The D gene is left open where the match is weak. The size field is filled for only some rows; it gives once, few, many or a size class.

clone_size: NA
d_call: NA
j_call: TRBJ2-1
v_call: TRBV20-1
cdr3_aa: CSASRGYNEQFF
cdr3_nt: TGCAGTGCTAGTAGGGGCTACAATGAGCAGTTCTTC

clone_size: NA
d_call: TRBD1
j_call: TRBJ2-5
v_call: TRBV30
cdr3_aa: CAWKKGGGETQYF
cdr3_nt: TGTGCCTGGAAGAAAGGGGGCGGGGAGACCCAGTACTTC

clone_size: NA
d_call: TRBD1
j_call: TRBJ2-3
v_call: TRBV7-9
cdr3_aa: CASSSGNRGLRTDTQYF
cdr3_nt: TGTGCCAGCAGCTCCGGAAACAGGGGGCTTCGCACAGATACGCAGTATTTT

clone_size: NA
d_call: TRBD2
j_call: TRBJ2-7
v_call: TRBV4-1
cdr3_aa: CASSRGGALEQYF
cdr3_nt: TGCGCCAGCAGCCGGGGGGGAGCCTTGGAGCAGTACTTC

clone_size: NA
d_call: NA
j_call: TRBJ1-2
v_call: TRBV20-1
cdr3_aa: CSARDFNGYTF
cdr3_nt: TGCAGTGCTAGGGACTTCAATGGCTACACCTTC

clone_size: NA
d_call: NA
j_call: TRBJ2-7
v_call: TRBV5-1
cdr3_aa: CASSPRVGEQYF
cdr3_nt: TGCGCCAGCAGCCCCAGGGTGGGGGAGCAGTACTTC

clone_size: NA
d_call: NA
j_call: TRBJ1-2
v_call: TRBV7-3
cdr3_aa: CASSLLSDSGGPYTF
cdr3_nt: TGTGCCAGCAGCTTATTATCGGACAGCGGGGGGCCGTACACCTTC

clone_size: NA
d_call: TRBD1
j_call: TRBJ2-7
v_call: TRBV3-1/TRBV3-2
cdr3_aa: CASSQGWTGALEQYF
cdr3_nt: TGTGCCAGCAGCCAAGGGTGGACAGGGGCACTTGAGCAGTACTTC

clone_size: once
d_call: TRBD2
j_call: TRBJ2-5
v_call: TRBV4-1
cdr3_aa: CASSQRLAGGRGQETQYF
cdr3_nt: TGCGCCAGCAGCCAGCGCCTAGCGGGAGGGAGGGGGCAAGAGACCCAGTACTTC

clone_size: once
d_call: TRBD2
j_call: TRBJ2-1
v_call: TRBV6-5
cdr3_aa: CASSTTSARNNEQFF
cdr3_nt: TGTGCCAGCAGTACCACTAGCGCCAGAAACAATGAGCAGTTCTTC

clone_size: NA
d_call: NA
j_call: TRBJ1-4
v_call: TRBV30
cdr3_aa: CAWSGQEEKLFF
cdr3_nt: TGTGCCTGGAGTGGACAGGAAGAAAAACTGTTTTTT

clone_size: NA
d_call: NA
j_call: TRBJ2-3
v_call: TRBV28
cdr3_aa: CASRLPSTDTQYF
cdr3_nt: TGTGCCAGCAGGCTACCTAGCACAGATACGCAGTATTTT

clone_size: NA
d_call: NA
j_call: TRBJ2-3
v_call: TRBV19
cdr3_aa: CASSPGRWIDRDTQYF
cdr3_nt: TGTGCCAGTAGCCCGGGACGGTGGATCGACAGGGATACGCAGTATTTT

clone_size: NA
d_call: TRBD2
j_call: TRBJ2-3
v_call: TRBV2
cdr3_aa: CARTMGLAGGTDTQYF
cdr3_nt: TGTGCCAGGACCATGGGGCTAGCGGGAGGCACAGATACGCAGTATTTT

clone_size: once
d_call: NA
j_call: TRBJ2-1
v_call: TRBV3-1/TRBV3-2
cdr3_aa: CASSQDPAYNEQFF
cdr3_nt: TGTGCCAGCAGCCAAGACCCGGCCTACAATGAGCAGTTCTTC